The T cell receptor (beta chain) described here comes from a study of cytomegalovirus exposure and HLA in healthy donors. At least ten counts were recorded for this clone. Its antigen is not identified. This sample also contains other DNA sequences that code for the same CDR3. Germline V lookup: CDR1 SGHDT, CDR2 YYEEEE. This CDR3 has 13 amino acids. V lost 4 bases, J lost 5 bases, and 12 bases lay in between. Findings and caveats of the study: It was shown in a later analysis that HLA-associated TCR beta chains were more clonally expanded than other, equally common chains.

The PCR used 60 Vbeta and 13 Jbeta primers. This table comes from immunoSEQ multiplex PCR, and its TCRdb copy is limited to in-frame clones, with some not included. The sample lists fewer than 95,000 clones; approximately 60% were seen once. The sequence was obtained from a woman between 45 and 65 years old in good health and CMV-seropositive. Sequencing input: PBMCs. J is TRBJ1-1 and V is TRBV5-6; D call uncertain. Here the CDR3 DNA reads TGTGCCAGCAGCCCCTCAACGGGAACTGAAGCTTTCTTT. Its protein is CASSPSTGTEAFF.